Following are 18 T cell receptor beta chains from one sample sequenced in a study of CD8 T cells in Susac syndrome. Roughly 0.45 to 1 ug RNA was reverse transcribed with random hexamers. TCRdb reanalysed the immunoSEQ multiplex PCR reads using MiXCR and keeps one entry per CDR3 protein. The sample lists more than 200,000 distinct CDR3 sequences; roughly 90% were seen once. The sample taken for sequencing was CD8+ T cells from PBMCs. These receptors were collected from a human donor with multiple sclerosis.

This chain connects TRBV6-2 or TRBV6-3 to TRBJ2-7, with TRBD1 matching 7 bases. CDR1 MNHEY and CDR2 SVGEGT come from the germline V gene. The length of the CDR3 is 15 residues. V lost 0 bases to trimming and J lost 10 bases; unmatched junction nucleotides: 12. CDR3 in amino acids: CASSYSTMTGLVQYF. The CDR3 nucleotides are TGTGCCAGCAGTTACTCGACAATGACAGGGCTTGTTCAGTACTTC.

The chain carries TRBV4-2 and TRBJ1-5, with 9 bases aligning to TRBD1. The germline gives CDR1 LGHNA, CDR2 YNFKEQ. V was pared by 4 bases and J by 5 bases, with 3 bases of the junction left unmatched. The CDR3 is made up of 14 amino acids. In DNA form, the CDR3 reads TGTGCCAGCAGCCCAGACAGGGGGGATCAGCCCCAGCATTTT. Protein sequence: CASSPDRGDQPQHF.

The J gene is TRBJ2-7, the V gene TRBV21-1; the table's D call TRBD1 went unverified against the DNA. TRBV21-1 is a known pseudogene. The CDR3 has 13 amino acids. As DNA, the CDR3 is TGTGCCAACCTTGACAGGGCTTGCTACGAGCAGTACTTC. This translates into CANLDRACYEQYF.

The chain joins TRBV4-2 to TRBJ2-3, with D possibly matching TRBD2 (5 bases). V dropped 1 base and J dropped 4 bases, with 18 bases sitting between them. The CDR3 contains 17 residues. The germline V gene has CDR1 LGHNA and CDR2 YNFKEQ. CDR3 bases: TGTGCCAGCAGCCAAGTCCCGGACTCCACCCCCCCAGATACGCAGTATTTT. Its translation is CASSQVPDSTPPDTQYF.

The V gene is TRBV7-9, the J gene TRBJ2-7, with D possibly TRBD2 on 5 matching bases. The CDR3 is 13 amino acids. Trimming removed 5 bases from V and 3 bases from J, with 11 bases in between. Germline V lookup: CDR1 SEHNR, CDR2 FQNEAQ (reference sequence). CDR3 sequence reads: CASSTGRDYEQYF. CDR3 nucleotide sequence: TGTGCCAGCAGCACTGGACGGGACTACGAGCAGTACTTC.

The chain has TRBV5-6 and TRBJ2-7, with TRBD1 matching over 7 bases. Germline V gives CDR1 SGHDT, CDR2 YYEEEE. V dropped 3 bases and J dropped 3; count of bases not matched to a gene: 6. This CDR3 contains 14 residues. The CDR3 DNA is TGTGCCAGCAGCTCGACAGGGACACTCTACGAGCAGTACTTC. Translation gives CASSSTGTLYEQYF.

V usage is TRBV15 and J usage is TRBJ2-7, with D possibly TRBD2 on 5 matching bases. V gave up 5 bases and J gave up 0 bases, with 14 bases separating them. The germline V gene has CDR1 LNHNV and CDR2 YYDKDF (reference sequence). The CDR3 is 15 residues long. The CDR3 nucleotides read TGTGCCACCAGCCCCCGTTTGGACTCCTCCTACGAGCAGTACTTC. Amino acid sequence: CATSPRLDSSYEQYF.

The chain uses TRBV29-1 and TRBJ1-2; tentative D call: TRBD1 (5 bases). Between the trimmed V and J ends, which lost 5 bases and 2 bases, there was a span of 9 bases. The V gene's germline CDR1 is SQVTM and CDR2 ANQGSEA. The CDR3 runs 12 residues. CDR3 loop: CSVRQGNYGYTF. DNA for the CDR3: TGCAGCGTTCGTCAGGGAAACTATGGCTACACCTTC.

The gene calls are TRBV11-2 and TRBJ2-3, with D perhaps TRBD2 (6 bases). The germline gives CDR1 SGHAT, CDR2 FQNNGV. This CDR3 comprises 14 residues. Deletions cut 4 bases from V and 7 bases from J, with 15 bases between. CDR3: CASSYGTGGHTQYF. Here the CDR3 DNA reads TGTGCCAGCAGCTACGGGACTGGAGGGCATACGCAGTATTTT.

The V and J genes are TRBV20-1 and TRBJ2-7; the D is unclear. V was clipped by 0 bases and J by 6 bases, with 9 bases between them. Germline loops: CDR1 DFQATT, CDR2 SNEGSKA (reference sequence). The CDR3 is 12 amino acids. The CDR3 spells CSARDGPSEQYF. Here the CDR3 DNA reads TGCAGTGCTAGAGATGGCCCATCCGAGCAGTACTTC.

The V gene is TRBV4-1, the J gene TRBJ2-2; possibly TRBD2 for D (5 bases). V shed 0 bases and J shed 6 bases, with 14 bases lying between them. CDR3 length: 16 amino acids. Germline values: CDR1 MGHRA, CDR2 YSYEKL. The CDR3 region is CASSQERVYSPGELFF. CDR3 nucleotide sequence: TGCGCCAGCAGCCAAGAGAGGGTTTACAGTCCCGGGGAGCTGTTTTTT.

The genes are TRBV19 and TRBJ1-1; D remains ambiguous. This CDR3 is built from 14 residues. CDR1 and CDR2 from the germline V gene are LNHDA and SQIVND (reference sequence). Trimming removed 3 bases from V and 3 bases from J, with 11 bases in between. CDR3 DNA sequence: TGTGCCAGTAGTATCGACACAACCGACACTGAAGCTTTCTTT. Encoded protein: CASSIDTTDTEAFF.

Only one count was recorded for this clonotype. The chain carries TRBV7-9 and TRBJ2-1; D gene unclear. In germline, CDR1 is SEHNR, CDR2 FQNEAQ (reference sequence). Trimming pared 2 bases from V and 6 bases from J, leaving 5 bases between. This CDR3 spans 12 amino acids. DNA for the CDR3: TGTGCCAGCAGCTTATTAGCCAATGAGCAGTTCTTC. The encoded protein is CASSLLANEQFF.

This chain's CDR3 is CASSDPLAAVETQYF. CDR3 in DNA: TGTGCCAGCAGCGACCCTCTAGCGGCTGTGGAGACCCAGTACTTC. This chain connects TRBV2 to TRBJ2-5; 7 nucleotides line up with TRBD2. This CDR3 comprises 15 residues. V was pared by 6 bases and J by 5 bases, with 12 bases of the junction left unmatched. Per germline, CDR1 SNHLY and CDR2 FYNNEI.

The chain combines TRBV7-2 with TRBJ2-1, with 9 bases identical to TRBD2. Germline CDR1 SGHTA, CDR2 FQGNSA. V dropped 1 base and J dropped 7; count of bases not matched to a gene: 14. This CDR3 has 18 amino acids. CDR3 sequence: CASSLEYLAGLLGNEQFF. The CDR3 DNA reads TGTGCCAGCAGCTTAGAATACCTAGCGGGATTGTTAGGGAATGAGCAGTTCTTC. The full variable domain, in which reference TRBV7-2 and TRBJ2-1 provide the parts outside the CDR3, is GAGVSQSPSNKVTEKGKDVELRCDPISGHTALYWYRQSLGQGLEFLIYFQGNSAPDKSGLPSDRFSAERTGGSVSTLTIQRTQQEDSAVYLCASSLEYLAGLLGNEQFFGPGTRLTVL.

In this sample, this clonotype turned up once. V usage is TRBV7-9 and J usage is TRBJ2-3; tentatively, D is TRBD1 (6 bases). The length of the CDR3 is 14 residues. Trimming removed 5 bases at V and 9 bases at J, with 18 bases between. Germline V lookup: CDR1 SEHNR, CDR2 FQNEAQ (reference sequence). CDR3 protein: CASSQDRSRRTQYF. The CDR3, as DNA: TGTGCCAGCAGCCAAGACAGGTCGAGGCGAACGCAGTATTTT.

The DNA of the CDR3 is TGTGCCAGCAGCCCTGGGGCTAGCGGGCAGTACGAGCAGTACTTC. It is translated as CASSPGASGQYEQYF. The chain joins TRBV7-9 to TRBJ2-7; 8 positions match TRBD2. Germline trimming cut 5 bases from V and 4 bases from J; bases unmatched to any gene: 10. The CDR3 loop spans 15 amino acids. Germline V gene sequence: CDR1 SEHNR, CDR2 FQNEAQ (reference sequence).

The chain joins TRBV4-1 to TRBJ1-1; D is unclear. Germline lookup yields CDR1 MGHRA and CDR2 YSYEKL. The CDR3 runs 16 residues. V lost 3 bases and J lost 1, with 15 bases in between. The CDR3 region is CASSQHVGLPNTEAFF. DNA of the CDR3: TGCGCCAGCAGCCAGCATGTCGGACTGCCGAACACTGAAGCTTTCTTT.